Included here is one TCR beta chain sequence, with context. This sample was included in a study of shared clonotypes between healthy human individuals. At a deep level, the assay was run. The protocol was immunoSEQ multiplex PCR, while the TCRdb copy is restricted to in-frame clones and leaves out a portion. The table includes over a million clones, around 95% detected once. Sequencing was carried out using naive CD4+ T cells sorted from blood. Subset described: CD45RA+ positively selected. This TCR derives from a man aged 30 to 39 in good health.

The CDR3 reads CASSVAHRVAGGLTDTQYF. DNA of the CDR3: TGTGCCAGCAGCGTAGCTCACCGGGTAGCGGGAGGGCTCACAGATACGCAGTATTTT. The V and J genes are TRBV9 and TRBJ2-3, with TRBD2 matching over 11 bases. This CDR3 is 19 amino acids long. Looked up from germline, CDR1 is SGDLS and CDR2 is YYNGEE. Trimming removed 0 bases from V and 2 bases from J; junction bases left unmatched: 11.